Presented here are 32 T cell receptor beta chains from one specimen sequenced in a study of PD-1 blockade in classical Hodgkin lymphoma. Each of the patients experienced relapse following autologous stem cell transplantation, and their brentuximab vedotin exposure differed. Sequenced by immunoSEQ multiplex PCR; TCRdb stores in-frame clones only, minus some. The table has tens of thousands of clones, about two thirds seen once. The sample consisted of peripheral blood mononuclear cells (PBMCs), taken at baseline. The receptors shown here come from a human donor with classical Hodgkin lymphoma.

This clone occurred a few times. CDR3 residues: CATSRVGGGFAKNIQYF. In DNA, the CDR3 is TGTGCCACCAGCAGAGTGGGCGGGGGGTTTGCCAAAAACATTCAGTACTTC. The genes are TRBV15 and TRBJ2-4, with 8 nucleotides matching TRBD2. This CDR3 spans 17 amino acids. Germline CDR1 reads LNHNV; CDR2 reads YYDKDF (reference sequence). Losses at the gene ends were 1 base for V and 1 base for J; bases not matched to a gene: 6.

This chain connects TRBV5-1 to TRBJ2-7; 11 nucleotides match TRBD2. Unmatched junction bases numbered 14, after V lost 4 bases and J lost 2 bases. CDR1 and CDR2 from the germline V gene are SGHRS and YFSETQ. This CDR3 contains 18 residues. CDR3 protein: CASSRQQGLAESPYEQYF. The DNA of the CDR3 is TGCGCCAGCAGCCGCCAACAGGGACTAGCGGAGAGCCCCTACGAGCAGTACTTC.

V usage is TRBV27 and J usage is TRBJ1-1, with D perhaps TRBD1 (6 bases). The CDR3 consists of 14 residues. CDR1 and CDR2 (germline): MNHEY, SMNVEV (reference sequence). Trimming pared 5 bases from V and 4 bases from J, leaving 14 bases between. CDR3 amino acids: CASSPLGGLTEAFF. CDR3 DNA sequence: TGTGCCAGCAGTCCCCTTGGGGGGCTCACTGAAGCTTTCTTT.

This clone turned up a few times. The chain carries TRBV2 and TRBJ2-7, with D possibly being TRBD1 (5 bases). CDR3 length: 15 residues. V lost 2 bases and J 3 bases, leaving 14 bases between the germline ends. Germline CDR1 and CDR2: SNHLY and FYNNEI. The CDR3 bases are TGTGCCAGCAGTGAAATTTCAGGGATTAACTACGAGCAGTACTTC. Translated, it gives CASSEISGINYEQYF.

The chain is built from TRBV7-6 and TRBJ2-2; D remains ambiguous. CDR1 is SGHVS and CDR2 is FNYEAQ in the germline V gene. Trimming removed 11 bases from V and 5 bases from J, with 9 bases in between. The CDR3 runs to 11 residues. Here the CDR3 DNA reads TGTGCCGTTATGAGGACCGGGGAGCTGTTTTTT. Translation: CAVMRTGELFF.

This clone showed up just a few times. V is TRBV6-1 and J is TRBJ2-7; TRBD2 agrees at 7 bases. Germline CDR1 reads MNHNS; CDR2 reads SASEGT. V lost 0 bases and J lost 3; bases outside the gene matches: 5. The CDR3 length is 15 residues. CDR3 sequence (DNA): TGTGCCAGCAGTGAAGCGGCGGGGAGGGGCTACGAGCAGTACTTC. Encoded protein: CASSEAAGRGYEQYF.

The chain links TRBV28 to TRBJ2-3; D is perhaps TRBD2 (6 bases). The germline CDR1 and CDR2 sequences are MDHEN and SYDVKM. This CDR3 spans 15 amino acids. Deletions cut 6 bases from V and 3 bases from J, with 16 bases between. The CDR3 region is CASSPQVGGTDTQYF. The CDR3 DNA is TGTGCCAGCAGCCCTCAGGTGGGAGGTACAGATACGCAGTATTTT.

The gene calls are TRBV4-2 and TRBJ2-1; TRBD2 matches 10 bases. V was pared by 0 bases and J by 6 bases, with 5 bases of the junction left unmatched. The CDR3 is made up of 16 amino acids. Germline-derived CDR1 and CDR2 are LGHNA and YNFKEQ. In nucleotides, the CDR3 is TGTGCCAGCAGCCAAGATAACGAGCGGGGGGGCAATGAGCAGTTCTTC. Protein sequence: CASSQDNERGGNEQFF.

The chain joins TRBV9 to TRBJ2-1; TRBD2 might be the D (5 bases). The V gene lost 1 base and the J gene lost 8 bases, with 22 bases spanning the gap. Germline V CDR1 and CDR2: SGDLS, YYNGEE. The CDR3 totals 17 residues. CDR3 sequence (DNA): TGTGCCAGCAGCGTAATCCCGAGGGTAGACAACAACGATGAGCAGTTCTTC. The encoded protein is CASSVIPRVDNNDEQFF.

The genes are TRBV6-6 and TRBJ1-6; tentatively, D is TRBD1 (5 bases). V lost 8 bases to trimming and J lost 10 bases, with 18 bases between them. This CDR3 has 14 residues. Germline-derived CDR1 and CDR2 are MNHNY and SVGAGI (reference sequence). The CDR3 DNA follows: TGTGCCAGCTGTACCCGGGACGTTGGGTCACCCCTCCACTTT. It specifies CASCTRDVGSPLHF.

The J gene is TRBJ2-7, the V gene TRBV4-1, with D possibly matching TRBD1 (6 bases). Germline CDR1 and CDR2: MGHRA and YSYEKL. V was pared by 1 base and J by 2 bases, with 12 bases between. The CDR3 is made up of 15 amino acids. CDR3: CASSQGGQAAYEQYF. In DNA, the CDR3 is TGCGCCAGCAGCCAAGGGGGGCAGGCCGCCTACGAGCAGTACTTC.

The V gene is TRBV27, the J gene TRBJ2-7; D unclear. V was trimmed by 4 bases and J by 4 bases, leaving 8 bases between them. Germline CDR1 and CDR2: MNHEY and SMNVEV (reference sequence). CDR3 length equals 12 residues. The CDR3 reads CASSSTSYEQYF. CDR3 coding DNA: TGTGCCAGCAGTTCAACAAGTTACGAGCAGTACTTC.

This clone was seen more than once but under ten times. This chain uses TRBV27 with TRBJ2-7; D is perhaps TRBD1 (6 bases). Trimming removed 8 bases at V and 2 bases at J, with 16 bases between. The CDR3 consists of 14 residues. Germline lookup yields CDR1 MNHEY and CDR2 SMNVEV (reference sequence). For the CDR3, the DNA is TGTGCCAGCCGCCTTGGCGCAGGGGCCTACGAGCAGTACTTC. Its protein product is CASRLGAGAYEQYF.

The V and J genes are TRBV29-1 and TRBJ1-2, with TRBD1 as a possible D gene (5 bases). This CDR3 is 14 amino acids long. Germline loops: CDR1 SQVTM, CDR2 ANQGSEA. V gave up 3 bases and J gave up 4 bases, with 15 bases separating them. DNA of the CDR3: TGCAGCGTTGAGTCGGGGCTGGACGTCTATGGCTACACCTTC. Translating gives CSVESGLDVYGYTF.

This rearrangement joins TRBV7-2 to TRBJ1-3, with a possible D match to TRBD1 (6 bases). CDR1 is SGHTA and CDR2 is FQGNSA in the germline V gene. This CDR3 is 16 amino acids long. V lost 4 bases and J lost 0, with 13 bases in between. The CDR3 here is CASSSTQGHSGNTIYF. DNA of the CDR3: TGTGCCAGCAGCTCGACTCAGGGACACTCTGGAAACACCATATATTTT.

The rearrangement links TRBV6-6 to TRBJ2-3, with 10 positions matching TRBD2. The CDR3 loop spans 16 amino acids. CDR1 MNHNY and CDR2 SVGAGI come from the germline V gene (reference sequence). The V segment lost 0 bases and the J segment 1 base; nucleotides outside the gene matches: 1. CDR3 sequence: CASSYSGLAGTDTQYF. The CDR3 DNA reads TGTGCCAGCAGTTACTCCGGACTAGCGGGCACAGATACGCAGTATTTT.

The chain combines TRBV5-1 with TRBJ1-2, with D possibly matching TRBD1 (6 bases). The CDR3 contains 14 residues. V shed 4 bases and J shed 4 bases, with 14 bases lying between them. The germline V gene has CDR1 SGHRS and CDR2 YFSETQ. The CDR3 nucleotides are TGCGCCAGCAGCACGGACAGTTTCGGCTATGGCTACACCTTC. This gives the protein CASSTDSFGYGYTF.

This clone was picked up a small number of times. The chain carries TRBV7-9 and TRBJ1-2; a possible D gene is TRBD1 (6 bases). Trimming removed 6 bases at V and 7 bases at J, with 12 bases between. There are 12 residues in the CDR3. Germline CDR1 and CDR2: SEHNR and FQNEAQ (reference sequence). CDR3 sequence reads: CASSQGRVGYTF. The DNA of the CDR3 is TGTGCCAGCAGTCAGGGGAGGGTTGGCTACACCTTC.

The chain employs TRBV6-6 and TRBJ2-3, with D tentatively TRBD1 (6 bases). The V gene lost 2 bases and the J gene lost 2 bases, with 14 bases spanning the gap. This CDR3 contains 16 residues. The germline V gene has CDR1 MNHNY and CDR2 SVGAGI (reference sequence). The CDR3 DNA reads TGTGCCAGCAGTTACCCTACAGGGAGTAACACAGATACGCAGTATTTT. Translating it yields CASSYPTGSNTDTQYF.

This sequence joins TRBV27 and TRBJ1-2, with 11 bases identical to TRBD1. The germline gives CDR1 MNHEY, CDR2 SMNVEV (reference sequence). V lost 5 bases, J lost 0 bases, and 17 bases stayed unmatched. This CDR3 is 20 amino acids long. The CDR3 here is CASSLLKGQGATPTNYGYTF. The DNA of the CDR3 is TGTGCCAGCAGTCTACTAAAAGGACAGGGGGCGACTCCTACTAACTATGGCTACACCTTC.

This clone was seen once. The J gene is TRBJ1-2, the V gene TRBV6-1; maybe TRBD1 (5 bases). Per germline, CDR1 MNHNS and CDR2 SASEGT. The CDR3 runs to 13 residues. V was pared by 2 bases and J by 7 bases, with 11 bases between. The CDR3 reads CASSERWGGGYTF. The CDR3, as DNA: TGTGCCAGCAGTGAAAGATGGGGCGGTGGCTACACCTTC.

The rearrangement links TRBV19 to TRBJ1-1; no reliable D call. V gave up 5 bases and J gave up 4 bases, with 17 bases separating them. The CDR3 is 15 residues long. Germline-derived CDR1 and CDR2 are LNHDA and SQIVND (reference sequence). The CDR3 sequence: CASSPGRGSGTEAFF. As DNA, the CDR3 is TGTGCCAGTAGTCCCGGACGAGGGTCGGGCACTGAAGCTTTCTTT.

CDR3 sequence: CASSLVARAGDGYTF. The CDR3 DNA reads TGTGCCAGCAGTTTAGTGGCCAGGGCGGGAGATGGCTACACCTTC. This rearrangement joins TRBV27 to TRBJ1-2, with D perhaps TRBD1 (5 bases). The germline V and J ends were trimmed by 2 bases and 6 bases, with 16 bases remaining between them. The CDR3 loop spans 15 amino acids. In germline, CDR1 is MNHEY, CDR2 SMNVEV (reference sequence).

V usage is TRBV7-9 and J usage is TRBJ2-4; TRBD1 agrees at 12 bases. This CDR3 contains 15 residues. The V and J ends lost 5 bases and 5 bases, in that order; junction bases with no gene match: 4. The germline V gene has CDR1 SEHNR and CDR2 FQNEAQ (reference sequence). The CDR3 bases are TGTGCCAGCAGCCCGGGACAGGGGGCGGAAAACATTCAGTACTTC. Translating gives CASSPGQGAENIQYF.

The V and J genes are TRBV4-3 and TRBJ1-3, with D unclear. Trimming removed 0 bases at V and 1 base at J, with 13 bases between. Germline V gene data show CDR1 as LGHNA and CDR2 as YSLEER. The CDR3 has 17 amino acids. The DNA of the CDR3 is TGCGCCAGCAGCCAAGATAATCGGCCAAATTCTGGAAACACCATATATTTT. This gives the protein CASSQDNRPNSGNTIYF.

V and J are TRBV25-1 and TRBJ2-5, with TRBD1 matching over 11 bases. The CDR3 covers 16 residues. Losses at the gene ends were 3 bases for V and 3 bases for J; bases not matched to a gene: 6. Germline CDR1 MGHDK, CDR2 SYGVNS. In DNA, the CDR3 is TGTGCCAGCAGTGAGGACAGGGGGCTGTACAAAGAGACCCAGTACTTC. Translation: CASSEDRGLYKETQYF.

This clone was seen a handful of times. This chain links TRBV7-9 with TRBJ2-1; TRBD2 matches at 9 bases. V gave up 7 bases and J gave up 12 bases; unmatched junction bases: 16. CDR1 SEHNR and CDR2 FQNEAQ come from the germline V gene (reference sequence). The CDR3 length is 15 residues. The CDR3 region is CASTGLAGIPGWQFF. CDR3 bases: TGTGCCAGCACGGGGCTAGCGGGGATCCCTGGGTGGCAGTTCTTC.

This chain connects TRBV7-8 to TRBJ1-6, with unresolved D. V was trimmed by 1 base and J by 9 bases, leaving 13 bases between them. From germline, CDR1 is SGHVS and CDR2 FQNEAQ. This CDR3 contains 15 residues. In nucleotides, the CDR3 is TGTGCCAGCAGCTTAGAAGTAGGGAGTACTTCACCCCTCCACTTT. Residues: CASSLEVGSTSPLHF.

The rearrangement links TRBV6-4 to TRBJ2-3; 12 bases are shared with TRBD2. Germline CDR1 MRHNA, CDR2 SNTAGT. The CDR3 covers 16 residues. V gave up 4 bases and J gave up 2 bases; unmatched junction bases: 4. The DNA of the CDR3 is TGTGCCAGCAGTGTAACTAGCGGGGGGAACACAGATACGCAGTATTTT. Translation gives CASSVTSGGNTDTQYF.

V gene TRBV4-1 combines with J gene TRBJ1-1; D is unresolved. The CDR3 sequence is 13 residues long. Germline values: CDR1 MGHRA, CDR2 YSYEKL. Deletions cut 1 base from V and 1 base from J, with 4 bases between. In nucleotides, the CDR3 is TGCGCCAGCAGCCAAGGCTCGAACACTGAAGCTTTCTTT. Protein product: CASSQGSNTEAFF.

This chain links TRBV5-4 with TRBJ2-1; a possible D gene is TRBD2 (7 bases). Trimming removed 4 bases at V and 5 bases at J, with 22 bases between. There are 17 residues in the CDR3. CDR1 and CDR2 from the germline V gene are SGHNT and YYREEE (reference sequence). The chain's CDR3 is CASSPRGGQGSHNEQFF. CDR3 DNA: TGTGCCAGCAGCCCGAGGGGGGGGCAAGGGTCCCACAATGAGCAGTTCTTC.

This clone has only one observation. V usage is TRBV9 and J usage is TRBJ1-5, with TRBD1 matching 10 bases. After removal of 5 bases from V and 7 bases from J, the junction contained 9 bases not matched to a gene. CDR3 length: 15 amino acids. Germline V gene lookup returns CDR1 SGDLS and CDR2 YYNGEE. The CDR3 region has the DNA TGTGCCAGCAGTGGGGACAGGGGATTTGGCCAGCCCCAGCATTTT. It encodes CASSGDRGFGQPQHF. Combining the CDR3 with reference TRBV9 and TRBJ1-5 gives the whole variable domain DSGVTQTPKHLITATGQRVTLRCSPRSGDLSVYWYQQSLDQGLQFLIQYYNGEERAKGNILERFSAQQFPDLHSELNLSSLELGDSALYFCASSGDRGFGQPQHFGDGTRLSIL.